One sample yielded the 8 T cell receptor beta chains listed below, sequenced in a study of OX40 agonist ivuxolimab in advanced cancers. The data were produced by immunoSEQ multiplex PCR, yet TCRdb's version contains in-frame clones alone and is incomplete. This table holds some 150,000 clones, just over 90% found once. This material consisted of CD4+ or CD8+ T cells sorted from blood, taken in a trial of the OX40 agonist ivuxolimab. Source of these receptors: an adult with an advanced solid tumor such as melanoma, head and neck, liver or kidney cancer.

The CDR3: CASSPQKTGTTEAFF. The DNA for the CDR3 is TGTGCCAGCTCACCACAAAAGACAGGGACCACTGAAGCTTTCTTT. The rearrangement joins TRBV18 to TRBJ1-1; 7 bases agree with TRBD1. Germline V gene lookup returns CDR1 KGHSH and CDR2 LQKENI. The junction had 6 bases not matched to a gene; V was cut back by 1 base and J by 4 bases. The length of the CDR3 is 15 residues.

This chain joins TRBV28 and TRBJ1-2, with D perhaps TRBD1 (5 bases). This CDR3 is built from 12 residues. The germline V and J ends were trimmed by 10 bases and 7 bases, with 16 bases remaining between them. Germline CDR1 and CDR2: MDHEN and SYDVKM. The CDR3 loop reads CAIRDPGGGYTF. The DNA for the CDR3 is TGTGCCATCCGGGACCCGGGGGGTGGCTACACCTTC.

V gene TRBV7-2 combines with J gene TRBJ1-3; TRBD1 aligns across 8 bases. The germline gives CDR1 SGHTA, CDR2 FQGNSA. The CDR3 runs to 15 residues. V dropped 5 bases and J dropped 2; count of bases not matched to a gene: 5. The CDR3: CASSIQGAPGNTIYF. The CDR3, as DNA: TGTGCCAGCAGCATTCAGGGGGCGCCTGGAAACACCATATATTTT.

The V gene is TRBV28, the J gene TRBJ2-7; unclear D gene. V lost 7 bases and J lost 4, with 20 bases in between. Looked up from germline, CDR1 is MDHEN and CDR2 is SYDVKM. The CDR3 covers 15 residues. CDR3 in amino acids: CASTSVVRTLYEQYF. Written as DNA, the CDR3 is TGTGCCAGCACCTCTGTTGTCAGAACTCTATACGAGCAGTACTTC.

The chain is built from TRBV7-8 and TRBJ1-1; possibly TRBD1 for D (5 bases). The CDR3 runs 14 residues. Germline V CDR1 and CDR2: SGHVS, FQNEAQ. V shed 5 bases and J shed 1 base, with 11 bases lying between them. The CDR3 protein is CASSPTTGNTEAFF. In DNA, the CDR3 is TGTGCCAGCAGCCCGACTACAGGGAACACTGAAGCTTTCTTT.

This clone was found once. The rearrangement uses TRBV30 and TRBJ2-3; TRBD2 agrees at 8 bases. Unmatched junction bases numbered 17, after V lost 1 base and J lost 2 bases. Per the germline V gene, CDR1 is GTSNPN and CDR2 is SVGIG (reference sequence). This CDR3 region has 19 residues. In nucleotides, the CDR3 is TGTGCCTGGAGTGCGACAAGTTTCTCTAGCGGGCCCCTCACAGATACGCAGTATTTT. It translates to CAWSATSFSSGPLTDTQYF.

The chain employs TRBV6-5 and TRBJ1-3; D is unclear. The germline V gene has CDR1 MNHEY and CDR2 SVGAGI. This CDR3 comprises 16 residues. The germline V and J ends were trimmed by 3 bases and 2 bases, with 14 bases remaining between them. The CDR3 sequence is CASSYYRGPAGNTIYF. The CDR3 DNA reads as TGTGCCAGCAGTTATTACCGGGGTCCAGCTGGAAACACCATATATTTT.

The chain couples TRBV5-1 to TRBJ2-2; D is unresolved. Germline CDR1 is SGHRS and CDR2 is YFSETQ. The CDR3 is made up of 15 amino acids. Trimming pared 4 bases from V and 0 bases from J, leaving 10 bases between. As DNA, the CDR3 is TGCGCCAGCAGCCCCCCGGAGACGAACACCGGGGAGCTGTTTTTT. It is translated as CASSPPETNTGELFF.